This T cell receptor (beta chain) emerged from a study of OX40 agonist ivuxolimab in advanced cancers. Broadly, across the study: The costimulatory receptor OX40 (CD134) was targeted by ivuxolimab, a fully human IgG2 agonistic monoclonal antibody. The paper covers the monotherapy dose-escalation part of the phase I ivuxolimab trial, which included N of about 51 patients. Prior anti-PD-1, anti-PD-L1 or anti-CTLA-4 therapy was permitted, and checkpoint inhibitors had been received by roughly 42% of dose-escalation patients. Of the approximately 53 patients in dose escalation, some 20 had hepatocellular carcinoma, around 15 had melanoma, 9 had renal cell carcinoma and 9 had head and neck cancer. The point of sequencing TCRbeta in the periphery was to test whether ivuxolimab changed TCR sequence diversity and drove clonal T-cell expansion. In the dose-escalation cohort, about four fifths of patients were male, and the mean age was 60 years with a range of roughly 20 to 79. Partial responses were achieved by three dose-escalation patients, of whom one had hepatocellular carcinoma and two had cutaneous melanoma. Intravenous ivuxolimab was administered to patients every 2 weeks at six dose levels: 0.01, 0.1, 0.3, 1.5, 3 and 10 mg/kg.

Of note for this clone: Its antigen has not been determined. Base qualities are not recorded, but no much larger clone differs from it by a single base.

Genomic DNA was extracted from sorted cells for sequencing of the TCRbeta CDR3 region. The immunoSEQ Assay was used to sequence the TCRbeta CDR3 regions. The table comes from immuneACCESS by way of TCRdb, which keeps in-frame sequences with V and J called. Part of the clones is missing from these tables; in studies checked, under half for an unresolved V gene and the rest for unknown reasons. For this sample there are some 21,000 clones; 83% appear just once. The top ten constitute 53% of the sample. What the research found in general, with its limitations: After ivuxolimab, CD8+ T cells had more expanded clones than CD4+ T cells on average. Low levels of normalized T-cell clonal expansion were also seen in some patients who did not respond. Which antigens the clonally expanded peripheral T cells were specific for was not determined. Partial responders in the 0.1-3.0 mg/kg groups had among the lowest normalized peripheral clonal expansion, especially among CD8+ T cells. At doses of 0.1 to 3.0 mg/kg, clonal expansion of both CD4+ and CD8+ blood T cells was observed from baseline to week 6.

CDR1 and CDR2 were assigned from the germline V gene as MNHEY and SVGAGI. V is pared back by 4 bases and J by 0 bases, with 10 bases lying between the germline termini. Measured from the cysteine to the phenylalanine, the CDR3 is 15 residues long. Only the CDR3 DNA stays, 45 bases, in frame from base 1. Patients with autoimmune disease history or receiving systemic immunosuppression were excluded from the trial. Peripheral blood for TCR sequencing was collected from all dose cohorts at baseline, on cycle 4 day 1, and on cycle 7 day 1. Samples were obtained from an open-label, multicenter, first-in-human phase I dose-escalation trial of ivuxolimab. Adults with locally advanced or metastatic melanoma, renal cell carcinoma, hepatocellular carcinoma or head and neck squamous cell carcinoma were enrolled in the trial. Before TCR sequencing, CD4+ T cells and CD8+ T cells were sorted from peripheral blood as separate populations.

The sequenced sample was CD4+ or CD8+ T cells sorted from blood, obtained in a trial of the OX40 agonist ivuxolimab. This TCR was recovered from an adult with an advanced solid tumor such as melanoma, head and neck, liver or kidney cancer. The rearranged segments are TRBV6-5 and TRBJ1-5; a tentative D match to TRBD1 spans 6 bases. The DNA sequence is given as TGTGCCAGCAGTTGGTCAGGGGATAGCAATCAGCCCCAGCATTTT. Its protein reads: CASSWSGDSNQPQHF.